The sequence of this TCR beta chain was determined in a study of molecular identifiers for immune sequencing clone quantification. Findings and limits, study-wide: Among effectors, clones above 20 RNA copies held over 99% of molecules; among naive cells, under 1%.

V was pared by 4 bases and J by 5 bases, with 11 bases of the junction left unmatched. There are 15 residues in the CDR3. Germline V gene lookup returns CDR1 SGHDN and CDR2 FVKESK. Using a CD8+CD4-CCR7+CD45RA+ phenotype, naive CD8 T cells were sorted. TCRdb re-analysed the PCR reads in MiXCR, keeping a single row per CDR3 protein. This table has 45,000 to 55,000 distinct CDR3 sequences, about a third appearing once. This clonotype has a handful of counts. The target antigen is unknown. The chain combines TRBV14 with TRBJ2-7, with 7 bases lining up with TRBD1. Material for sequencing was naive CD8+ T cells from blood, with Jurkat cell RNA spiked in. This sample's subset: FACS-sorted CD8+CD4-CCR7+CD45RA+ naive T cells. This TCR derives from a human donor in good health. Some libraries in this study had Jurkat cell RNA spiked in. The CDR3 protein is CASSRTGDRFDEQYF. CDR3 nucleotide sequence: TGTGCCAGCAGCCGGACAGGAGACCGGTTCGACGAGCAGTACTTC.